The sequence of this T cell receptor (beta chain) was determined in a study of blood T cell repertoires in COVID-19. Donors were grouped by their self-reported clinical history. Assay: immunoSEQ multiplex PCR; the TCRdb copy retains only in-frame clones and omits some. The sample gives 150,000 to 200,000 clones, roughly four fifths of which show up once; 11% is in the top ten. This TCR was recovered from a man over 45 who had recovered from COVID-19. Sequencing was done on a sample of PBMCs or T cells enriched from blood (not recorded which).

CDR3 nucleotides: TGCGCCAGCAGTCTTGGCCCGGGAGAAATAAATGAGCAGTTCTTC. Translation: CASSLGPGEINEQFF. The V gene is TRBV5-1, the J gene TRBJ2-1; the D gene is possibly TRBD2 (6 bases). V was shortened by 5 bases and J by 7 bases, with 19 bases between the two germline ends. Looked up from germline, CDR1 is SGHRS and CDR2 is YFSETQ. The CDR3 is 15 amino acids.